This T cell receptor (beta chain) is drawn from a study of T cells after yellow fever vaccination. Via MiXCR, TCRdb re-called the 5' RACE reads, giving one row per CDR3 protein. Among some 350,000 distinct CDR3 sequences listed, approximately 3.9% were seen once. This CDR3 is 13 amino acids long. CDR1 is MNHNY and CDR2 is SVGAGI in the germline V gene (reference sequence). Trimming left V 6 bases short and J 3 bases short, with 8 bases between. Notes on the study in general: Most primary-vaccination clones recurred post-booster (more than 95% CD4, about 90% CD8).

In its sample, this clonotype was seen many times. Its antigen remains unidentified. This rearrangement joins TRBV6-6 to TRBJ2-2, with a tentative D call TRBD1 (5 bases). This receptor was identified in a man in his late teens or twenties who received the YFV17D yellow fever vaccine. The sample in question was PBMCs, obtained 5 days after the yellow fever booster vaccination. CDR3 sequence (DNA): TGTGCCAGCAGACCACAGGACACCGGGGAGCTGTTTTTT. This encodes CASRPQDTGELFF.